The clone carrying this T cell receptor (beta chain) was found a few times. The sample belongs to a study of identical twins. V lost 2 bases, J lost 4 bases, and 10 bases lay in between. CDR1 is SGHRS and CDR2 is YFSETQ in the germline V gene. This CDR3 spans 13 amino acids. Template switching supplied a universal primer site; unique molecular identifiers were carried on the cDNA. Each CDR3 protein is one row after TCRdb ran MiXCR on the 5' RACE reads. Found here are roughly 190,000 distinct CDR3 sequences, about a sixth of them singletons; the top ten hold 35% to 50%. These data also featured in a second study, about T cells expressing NK-cell markers. Turning to that study: All TCR beta repertoires analysed originated from sorted CD3+CD56+NKG2C+, CD3+CD56+NKG2C- and CD3+CD56-NKG2C+ T cells.

The TCR originated in a woman under 30 in good health. Input material: CD8+ T cells sorted from blood. This chain uses TRBV5-1 with TRBJ2-7; D is ambiguous. The CDR3 protein is CASSFPPYYEQYF. In DNA, the CDR3 is TGCGCCAGCAGCTTCCCTCCTTATTACGAGCAGTACTTC.